One and the same sample provided the 25 T cell receptor beta chains below, sequenced in a study of blood T cell repertoires in COVID-19. Libraries were prepared by immunoSEQ multiplex PCR; TCRdb keeps only in-frame clonotypes and omits some of them. The repertoire consists of about 360,000 clones, with around 84% occurring once and the leading ten covering around 2.9%. Sequenced material: peripheral blood. The receptors were sampled from a human donor in a cohort sampled during active COVID-19.

The V call is TRBV5-1, the J call TRBJ2-5, with 7 bases lining up with TRBD1. The CDR3 is made up of 13 amino acids. J gave up 5 bases and V 2 bases, and 3 bases lay outside the gene matches. The germline gives CDR1 SGHRS, CDR2 YFSETQ. CDR3 sequence: CASSFTGVETQYF. The CDR3 DNA is TGCGCCAGCAGCTTCACAGGGGTGGAGACCCAGTACTTC.

The rearrangement links TRBV19 to TRBJ2-5; a possible D gene is TRBD2 (6 bases). V was cut by 8 bases and J by 3 bases, with 13 bases left in between. The CDR3 length is 13 residues. Germline lookup yields CDR1 LNHDA and CDR2 SQIVND (reference sequence). The CDR3 sequence: CASSQSGEETQYF. DNA of the CDR3: TGTGCCAGTTCTCAATCGGGGGAAGAGACCCAGTACTTC.

CDR3 bases: TGTGCCAGCAGCCACTCGGGGGAGCAGTACTTC. It specifies CASSHSGEQYF. This chain links TRBV3-1 (or the pseudogene TRBV3-2) with TRBJ2-7, with D possibly being TRBD2 (5 bases). V lost 3 bases, J lost 7 bases, and 7 bases lay in between. This CDR3 contains 11 residues. CDR1 and CDR2 from the germline V gene are LGHDT and YNNKEL (reference sequence).

The chain's CDR3 is CASRTTGASNQPQHF. DNA for the CDR3: TGTGCCAGTAGGACGACGGGAGCTAGCAATCAGCCCCAGCATTTT. The rearrangement links TRBV19 to TRBJ1-5; D not resolved. Trimming cost V 6 bases and J 0 bases, with 12 bases left between them. The CDR3 has 15 residues. The germline gives CDR1 LNHDA, CDR2 SQIVND (reference sequence).

This chain links TRBV3-1 (or the pseudogene TRBV3-2) with TRBJ2-1; D is uncertain. Germline CDR1 is LGHDT and CDR2 is YNNKEL (reference sequence). V lost 0 bases to trimming and J lost 9 bases, with 15 bases between them. CDR3 length: 15 residues. Written as DNA, the CDR3 is TGTGCCAGCAGCCAAGATCTCGGAAGACGAGGTGAGCAGTTCTTC. It translates to CASSQDLGRRGEQFF.

Comment on this clone: The junction does not match germline at one end; this may be a read error. The CDR3 sequence is CASSGTVIF. CDR3 DNA: TGTGCCAGCAGTGGGACAGTTATTTTT. The V gene is TRBV2, the J gene TRBJ1-1; D perhaps matches TRBD1 (6 bases). The CDR3 length is 9 residues. Germline V gene data show CDR1 as SNHLY and CDR2 as FYNNEI.

The chain is built from TRBV21-1 and TRBJ1-2; the table gives TRBD1 as D, unverified against the DNA. TRBV21-1 is an annotated pseudogene. The length of the CDR3 is 16 residues. CDR3: CATGEDRDSNLHGYTF. The CDR3 DNA follows: TGTGCCACGGGAGAGGACCGGGACAGCAACCTGCATGGCTACACCTTC.

V is TRBV11-1 and J is TRBJ2-2, with D tentatively TRBD1 (6 bases). CDR3 length equals 16 residues. The V gene lost 6 bases and the J gene lost 3 bases, with 17 bases spanning the gap. From germline, CDR1 is SGHAT and CDR2 FQDESV (reference sequence). The CDR3, as DNA: TGTGCCAGCAGATCGACAGGACGGCGGGACACCGGGGAGCTGTTTTTT. Its protein product is CASRSTGRRDTGELFF.

The chain recombines TRBV5-1 with TRBJ2-5; 11 bases map to TRBD2. This CDR3 has 15 amino acids. Trimming took 5 bases from V and 2 from J; bases not matched to a gene: 5. The germline CDR1 and CDR2 sequences are SGHRS and YFSETQ. The CDR3 coding sequence is TGCGCCAGCAGAAGGGGACTAGCGGAACAAGAGACCCAGTACTTC. Its protein is CASRRGLAEQETQYF.

The chain combines TRBV27 with TRBJ1-1, with 9 nucleotides matching TRBD1. This CDR3 has 16 residues. From germline, CDR1 is MNHEY and CDR2 SMNVEV (reference sequence). V lost 4 bases, J lost 1 base, and 7 bases stayed unmatched. The CDR3 region is CASSWIYRGRNTEAFF. The CDR3 nucleotides are TGTGCCAGCAGTTGGATCTACAGGGGGCGGAACACTGAAGCTTTCTTT.

Here the CDR3 DNA reads TGCAGCGCCGAAGGGCGGGACAGGGGCTCGGGCACCGGGGAGCTGTTTTTT. Its protein is CSAEGRDRGSGTGELFF. The chain is built from TRBV29-1 and TRBJ2-2; 10 bases agree with TRBD1. The V gene end was trimmed by 7 bases and the J gene end by 4 bases; junction bases not matched to a gene: 15. Germline V gene lookup returns CDR1 SQVTM and CDR2 ANQGSEA. The CDR3 spans 17 residues.

J is TRBJ2-2 and V is TRBV10-3, with TRBD2 matching 8 bases. The CDR3 contains 16 residues. The V gene end was trimmed by 6 bases and the J gene end by 0 bases; junction bases not matched to a gene: 6. In germline, CDR1 is ENHRY, CDR2 SYGVKD. In nucleotides, the CDR3 is TGTGCCATCAGCGCCCCGGGGGGGTCGAACACCGGGGAGCTGTTTTTT. Its translation: CAISAPGGSNTGELFF.

This chain uses TRBV18 with TRBJ1-2; 8 bases map to TRBD1. CDR3 length equals 16 residues. From germline, CDR1 is KGHSH and CDR2 LQKENI. The V and J ends lost 3 bases and 2 bases, in that order; junction bases with no gene match: 8. The CDR3 is CASSPLQGDLNYGYTF. CDR3 sequence (DNA): TGTGCCAGCTCACCGCTACAGGGGGACCTGAACTATGGCTACACCTTC. The whole variable domain, filled in from reference TRBV18 and TRBJ1-2, reads NAGVMQNPRHLVRRRGQEARLRCSPMKGHSHVYWYRQLPEEGLKFMVYLQKENIIDESGMPKERFSAEFPKEGPSILRIQQVVRGDSAAYFCASSPLQGDLNYGYTFGSGTRLTVV.

The chain recombines TRBV6-5 with TRBJ1-4; unclear D gene. Trimming took off 4 bases at V and 0 bases at J, with 6 bases between the two ends. The CDR3 length is 14 residues. From germline, CDR1 is MNHEY and CDR2 SVGAGI. Here the CDR3 reads CASSSLATNEKLFF. CDR3 bases: TGTGCCAGCAGTTCCCTCGCAACTAATGAAAAACTGTTTTTT.

This clone has just one count. This sequence joins TRBV6-5 and TRBJ1-6, with D unclear. Germline CDR1 and CDR2: MNHEY and SVGAGI. The CDR3 extends over 16 amino acids. Trimming took 0 bases from V and 9 from J, leaving 15 bases between them. The DNA of the CDR3 is TGTGCCAGCAGTTACTCCGGGTCCCGAGGCGGTTCACCCCTCCACTTT. It is translated as CASSYSGSRGGSPLHF.

This clone was found a few times. This sequence joins TRBV30 and TRBJ1-6; 9 bases align to TRBD1. V shed 3 bases and J 9 bases; nucleotides not matched to a gene: 3. From germline, CDR1 is GTSNPN and CDR2 SVGIG (reference sequence). The CDR3 has 13 amino acids. The CDR3 is CAWRQGAGSPLHF. The CDR3 bases are TGTGCCTGGAGACAGGGGGCCGGTTCACCCCTCCACTTT.

This clone came up once. The CDR3 protein is CASSRFRGQGNYGYTF. CDR3 DNA sequence: TGTGCCAGCAGCCGATTTAGGGGACAAGGAAACTATGGCTACACCTTC. The rearrangement uses TRBV4-2 and TRBJ1-2; D perhaps matches TRBD1 (6 bases). CDR1 LGHNA and CDR2 YNFKEQ come from the germline V gene. This CDR3 is 16 amino acids long. The V gene lost 4 bases and the J gene lost 2 bases, with 17 bases spanning the gap.

The rearrangement joins TRBV7-8 to TRBJ2-1; 8 positions agree with TRBD2. Looked up from germline, CDR1 is SGHVS and CDR2 is FQNEAQ. The V segment lost 3 bases and the J segment 9 bases; nucleotides outside the gene matches: 7. The CDR3 runs 14 residues. DNA for the CDR3: TGTGCCAGCAGCTTGTCAACGGGGGGGCGTGAGCAGTTCTTC. Amino acids: CASSLSTGGREQFF.

This clone has a handful of counts. V usage is TRBV9 and J usage is TRBJ1-1, with D hard to call. V gave up 4 bases and J gave up 0 bases, with 13 bases separating them. Germline-derived CDR1 and CDR2 are SGDLS and YYNGEE. The CDR3 spans 15 residues. DNA of the CDR3: TGTGCCAGCAGCCCCCGATTAACAGTGAACACTGAAGCTTTCTTT. Its protein is CASSPRLTVNTEAFF.

V usage is TRBV4-1 and J usage is TRBJ1-6, with 10 bases lining up with TRBD1. The CDR3 contains 16 residues. Germline CDR1 MGHRA, CDR2 YSYEKL. The ends lost 3 bases at V and 7 bases at J; junction bases unmatched: 6. The CDR3 here is CASSHTRDRGNSPLHF. The CDR3 bases are TGCGCCAGCAGCCATACCCGGGACAGGGGAAATTCACCCCTCCACTTT.

The V and J genes are TRBV2 and TRBJ2-2; 10 bases map to TRBD1. This CDR3 is 15 amino acids long. From germline, CDR1 is SNHLY and CDR2 FYNNEI. The junction had 2 bases not matched to a gene; V was cut back by 3 bases and J by 4 bases. CDR3 amino acids: CASSEDRGGTGELFF. For the CDR3, the DNA is TGTGCCAGCAGTGAGGACAGGGGGGGCACCGGGGAGCTGTTTTTT.

A note on this clone: Different DNA sequences within this sample yield the same CDR3. The chain links TRBV5-1 to TRBJ2-1; TRBD1 aligns across 8 bases. Per the germline V gene, CDR1 is SGHRS and CDR2 is YFSETQ. The V segment lost 3 bases and the J segment 2 bases; nucleotides outside the gene matches: 4. CDR3 length: 15 residues. Here the CDR3 DNA reads TGCGCCAGCAGCTCCGGACAGGGCCCCTACAATGAGCAGTTCTTC. Translating it yields CASSSGQGPYNEQFF.

This clone was detected a few times. The CDR3 region is CASSLGQMENIQYF. DNA for the CDR3: TGTGCCAGCAGCCTGGGACAGATGGAAAACATTCAGTACTTC. V usage is TRBV9 and J usage is TRBJ2-4; 7 bases line up with TRBD1. Per the germline V gene, CDR1 is SGDLS and CDR2 is YYNGEE. This CDR3 is 14 amino acids long. The J segment lost 5 bases and the V segment lost 4 bases, leaving 6 bases of the junction unmatched. Complete variable domain (other parts from reference TRBV9 and TRBJ2-4): DSGVTQTPKHLITATGQRVTLRCSPRSGDLSVYWYQQSLDQGLQFLIQYYNGEERAKGNILERFSAQQFPDLHSELNLSSLELGDSALYFCASSLGQMENIQYFGAGTRLSVL.

This chain joins TRBV6-6 and TRBJ2-7, with 7 bases that match TRBD2. CDR1 is MNHNY and CDR2 is SVGAGI in the germline V gene (reference sequence). Trimming removed 5 bases from V and 3 bases from J; junction bases left unmatched: 16. The CDR3 runs to 17 residues. CDR3 residues: CASSPRGSGDFYYEQYF. CDR3 nucleotides: TGTGCCAGCAGTCCTAGGGGAAGCGGGGACTTCTACTACGAGCAGTACTTC.

The rearrangement uses TRBV15 and TRBJ2-1; 9 bases are a match to TRBD2. The CDR3 consists of 19 residues. The V segment lost 1 base and the J segment 0 bases; nucleotides outside the gene matches: 10. Germline CDR1 is LNHNV and CDR2 is YYDKDF (reference sequence). The DNA of the CDR3 is TGTGCCACCAGCAGAGGCGGACTAGCGACTCCCAGCTCCTACAATGAGCAGTTCTTC. This gives the protein CATSRGGLATPSSYNEQFF.